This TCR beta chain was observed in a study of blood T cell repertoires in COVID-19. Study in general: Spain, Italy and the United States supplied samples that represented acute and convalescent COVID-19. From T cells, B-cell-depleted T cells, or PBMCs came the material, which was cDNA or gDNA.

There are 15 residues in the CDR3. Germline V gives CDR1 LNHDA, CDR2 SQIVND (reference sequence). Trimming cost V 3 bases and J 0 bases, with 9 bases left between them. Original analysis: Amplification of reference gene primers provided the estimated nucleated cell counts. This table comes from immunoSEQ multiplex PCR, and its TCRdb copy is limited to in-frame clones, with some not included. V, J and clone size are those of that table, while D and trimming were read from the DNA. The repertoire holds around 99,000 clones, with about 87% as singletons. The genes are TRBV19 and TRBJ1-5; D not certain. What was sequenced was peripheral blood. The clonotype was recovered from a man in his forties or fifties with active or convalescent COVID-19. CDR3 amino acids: CASSILGNSNQPQHF. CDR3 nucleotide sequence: TGTGCCAGTAGTATCCTCGGGAATAGCAATCAGCCCCAGCATTTT.